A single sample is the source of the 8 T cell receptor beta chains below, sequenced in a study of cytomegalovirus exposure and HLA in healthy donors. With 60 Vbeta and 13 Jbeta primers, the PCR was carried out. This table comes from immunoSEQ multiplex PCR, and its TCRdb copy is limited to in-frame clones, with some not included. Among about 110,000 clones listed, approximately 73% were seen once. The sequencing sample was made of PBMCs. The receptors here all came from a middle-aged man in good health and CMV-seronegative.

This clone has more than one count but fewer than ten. The CDR3 bases are TGTGCCAGCAGTTTGGCAGTTCCCCCCAATGAGCAGTTCTTC. Its translation: CASSLAVPPNEQFF. The J gene is TRBJ2-1, the V gene TRBV27; D gene ambiguous. There are 14 residues in the CDR3. V lost 3 bases, J lost 6 bases, and 12 bases lay in between. Germline CDR1 MNHEY, CDR2 SMNVEV (reference sequence).

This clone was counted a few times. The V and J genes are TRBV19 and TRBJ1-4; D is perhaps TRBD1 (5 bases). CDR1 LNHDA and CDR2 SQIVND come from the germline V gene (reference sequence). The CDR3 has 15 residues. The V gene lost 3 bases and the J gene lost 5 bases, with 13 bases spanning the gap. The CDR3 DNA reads TGTGCCAGTAGTATCGTCCGGGAGGGGAATGAAAAACTGTTTTTT. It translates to CASSIVREGNEKLFF. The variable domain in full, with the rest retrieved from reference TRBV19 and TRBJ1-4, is DGGITQSPKYLFRKEGQNVTLSCEQNLNHDAMYWYRQDPGQGLRLIYYSQIVNDFQKGDIAEGYSVSREKKESFPLTVTSAQKNPTAFYLCASSIVREGNEKLFFGSGTQLSVL.

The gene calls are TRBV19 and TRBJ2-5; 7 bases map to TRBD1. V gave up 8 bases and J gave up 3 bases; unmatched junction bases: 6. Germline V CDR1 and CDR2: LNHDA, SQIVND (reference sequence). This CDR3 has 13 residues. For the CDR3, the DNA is TGTGCCAGTTCGGGACAGACTAAAGAGACCCAGTACTTC. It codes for CASSGQTKETQYF. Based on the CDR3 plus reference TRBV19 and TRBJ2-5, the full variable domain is DGGITQSPKYLFRKEGQNVTLSCEQNLNHDAMYWYRQDPGQGLRLIYYSQIVNDFQKGDIAEGYSVSREKKESFPLTVTSAQKNPTAFYLCASSGQTKETQYFGPGTRLLVL.

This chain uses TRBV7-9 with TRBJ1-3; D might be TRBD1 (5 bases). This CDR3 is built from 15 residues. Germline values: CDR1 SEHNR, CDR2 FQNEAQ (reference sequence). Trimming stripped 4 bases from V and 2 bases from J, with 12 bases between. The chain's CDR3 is CASSYRGIAGNTIYF. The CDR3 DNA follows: TGTGCCAGCAGCTATAGGGGTATAGCTGGAAACACCATATATTTT.

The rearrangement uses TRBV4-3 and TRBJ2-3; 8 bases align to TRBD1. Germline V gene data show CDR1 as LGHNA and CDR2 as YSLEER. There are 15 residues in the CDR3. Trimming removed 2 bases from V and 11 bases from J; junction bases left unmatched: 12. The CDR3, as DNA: TGCGCCAGCAGCCAATATGACACCCCGGGACAGGAGCAGTATTTT. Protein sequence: CASSQYDTPGQEQYF.

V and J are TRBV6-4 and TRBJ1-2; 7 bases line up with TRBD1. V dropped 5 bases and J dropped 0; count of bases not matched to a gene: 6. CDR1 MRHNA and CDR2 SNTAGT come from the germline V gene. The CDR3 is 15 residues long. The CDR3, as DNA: TGTGCCAGCAGTTTAAACAGGGGATCTAACTATGGCTACACCTTC. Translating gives CASSLNRGSNYGYTF.

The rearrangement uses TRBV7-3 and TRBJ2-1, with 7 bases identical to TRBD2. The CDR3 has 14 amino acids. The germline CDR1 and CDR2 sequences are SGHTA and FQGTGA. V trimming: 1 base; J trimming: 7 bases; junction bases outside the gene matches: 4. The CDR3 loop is CASSLRGGWNEQFF. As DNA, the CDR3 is TGTGCCAGCAGCTTAAGGGGGGGATGGAATGAGCAGTTCTTC. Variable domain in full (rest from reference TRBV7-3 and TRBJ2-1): GAGVSQTPSNKVTEKGKYVELRCDPISGHTALYWYRQSLGQGPEFLIYFQGTGAADDSGLPNDRFFAVRPEGSVSTLKIQRTERGDSAVYLCASSLRGGWNEQFFGPGTRLTVL.

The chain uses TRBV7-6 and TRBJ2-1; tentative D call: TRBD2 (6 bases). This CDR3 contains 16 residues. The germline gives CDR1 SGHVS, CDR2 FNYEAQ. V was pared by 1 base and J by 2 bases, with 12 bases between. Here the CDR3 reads CASSLVSGETYNEQFF. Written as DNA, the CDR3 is TGTGCCAGCAGCTTAGTCTCGGGGGAGACCTACAATGAGCAGTTCTTC.